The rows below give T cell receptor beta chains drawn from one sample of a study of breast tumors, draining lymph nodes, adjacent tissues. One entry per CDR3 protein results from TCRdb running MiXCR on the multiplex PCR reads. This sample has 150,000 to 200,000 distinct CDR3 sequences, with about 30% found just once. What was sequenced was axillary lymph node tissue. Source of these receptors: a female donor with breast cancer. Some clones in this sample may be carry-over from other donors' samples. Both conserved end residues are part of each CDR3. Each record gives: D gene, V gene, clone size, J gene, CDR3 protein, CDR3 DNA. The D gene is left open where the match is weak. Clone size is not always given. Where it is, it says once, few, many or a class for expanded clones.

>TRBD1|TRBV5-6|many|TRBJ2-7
CASSFWTGSHEQYF
TGTGCCAGCAGCTTCTGGACAGGGTCACACGAGCAGTACTTC
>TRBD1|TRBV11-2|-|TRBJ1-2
CASSLAGTNKGGYAF
TGTGCCAGCAGCTTAGCTGGGACAAATAAAGGGGGCTACGCCTTC
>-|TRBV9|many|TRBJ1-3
CASAGQSSGNTIYF
TGTGCCAGCGCGGGGCAAAGCTCTGGAAACACCATATATTTT
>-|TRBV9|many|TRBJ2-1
CASSVFRGENEQFF
TGTGCCAGCAGCGTCTTCAGGGGAGAGAATGAGCAGTTCTTC
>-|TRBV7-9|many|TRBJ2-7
CASSSARGRGYEQYF
TGTGCCAGCAGCTCCGCCCGGGGCAGGGGCTACGAGCAGTACTTC
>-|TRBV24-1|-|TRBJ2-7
CATSESGASSYEQYF
TGTGCCACCAGTGAATCCGGGGCCTCTTCCTACGAGCAGTACTTC
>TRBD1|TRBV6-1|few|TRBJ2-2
CASSGRQGGTGELFF
TGTGCCAGCAGTGGACGACAGGGTGGCACCGGGGAGCTGTTTTTT
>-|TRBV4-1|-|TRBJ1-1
CASSQVAKGGAFF
TGCGCCAGCAGCCAAGTGGCGAAGGGGGGAGCTTTCTTT
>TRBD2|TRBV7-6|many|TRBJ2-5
CASSFPPSGGTRGAQYF
TGTGCCAGCAGCTTCCCACCTAGCGGGGGAACCCGGGGGGCCCAGTACTTC
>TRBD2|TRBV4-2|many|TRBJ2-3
CASSQALAVSTDTQYF
TGTGCCAGCAGCCAAGCACTAGCGGTTAGCACAGATACGCAGTATTTT
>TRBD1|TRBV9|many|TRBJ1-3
CASREGTAVGNTIYF
TGTGCCAGCAGGGAGGGGACAGCCGTTGGAAACACCATATATTTT
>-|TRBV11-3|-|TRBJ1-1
CASRSGAGYSKNTEAFF
TGTGCCAGCAGATCGGGAGCGGGGTACAGTAAGAACACTGAAGCTTTCTTT
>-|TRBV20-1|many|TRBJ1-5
CSARPSTGPQGGYSNQPQHF
TGCAGTGCTAGACCTTCTACCGGGCCCCAAGGGGGTTATAGCAATCAGCCCCAGCATTTT
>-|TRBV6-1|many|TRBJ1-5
CASSPPRARLDQPQHF
TGTGCCAGCAGCCCACCCCGGGCCAGATTGGATCAGCCCCAGCATTTT
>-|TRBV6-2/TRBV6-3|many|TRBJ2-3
CASWRRGHSSTDTQYF
TGTGCCAGCTGGCGGCGGGGTCACTCTAGCACAGATACGCAGTATTTT
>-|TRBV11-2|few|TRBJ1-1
CASSLLSAGTEAFF
TGTGCCAGCAGCTTACTCTCGGCAGGGACTGAAGCTTTCTTT
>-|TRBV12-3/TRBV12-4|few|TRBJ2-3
CASSFPFSTDTQYF
TGTGCCAGCAGTTTCCCCTTTAGCACAGATACGCAGTATTTT
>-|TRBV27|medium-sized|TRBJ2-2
CASSLSSTGELFF
TGTGCCAGCAGTTTATCGAGCACCGGGGAGCTGTTTTTT
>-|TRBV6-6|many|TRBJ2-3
CASSSDIDTRRADTQYF
TGTGCCAGCAGTTCCGACATCGACACACGGCGCGCAGATACGCAGTATTTT
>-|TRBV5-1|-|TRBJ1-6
CASRSGQSNSPPHF
TGCGCCAGCAGGTCCGGACAGTCGAATTCCCCCCCCCACTTT
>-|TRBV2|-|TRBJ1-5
CASSELETQHF
TGTGCCAGCAGTGAATTGGAGACCCAGCATTTT
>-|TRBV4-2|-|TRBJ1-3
CASSQARGGRGNTIYF
TGTGCCAGCAGCCAAGCTAGGGGGGGGAGGGGAAACACCATATATTTT
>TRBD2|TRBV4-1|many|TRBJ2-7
CASSQQLAGATTYEQYF
TGCGCCAGCAGCCAACAACTAGCGGGGGCCACTACCTACGAGCAGTACTTC
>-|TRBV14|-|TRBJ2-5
CASSQDRGKSVTQYF
TGTGCCAGCAGCCAAGATCGAGGCAAGAGCGTGACCCAGTACTTC
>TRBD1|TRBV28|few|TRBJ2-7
CASSFPPGQGNEQYF
TGTGCCAGCAGTTTCCCCCCGGGACAGGGAAACGAGCAGTACTTC
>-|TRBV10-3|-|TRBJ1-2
CAISANYGYTF
TGTGCCATCAGTGCTAACTATGGCTACACCTTC
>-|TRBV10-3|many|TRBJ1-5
CAISRGGANQPQHF
TGTGCCATCAGTAGGGGGGGGGCAAATCAGCCCCAGCATTTT
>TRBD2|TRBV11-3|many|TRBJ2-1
CASRPHPSGGYNEQFF
TGTGCCAGCAGACCTCACCCTAGCGGGGGATACAATGAGCAGTTCTTC
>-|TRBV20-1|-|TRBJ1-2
CSAGHREGIGGGTYGYTF
TGCAGTGCTGGACACAGGGAAGGGATTGGAGGTGGGACCTATGGCTACACCTTC
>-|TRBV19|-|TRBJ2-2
CASSTPPSQEANTGELFF
TGTGCCAGTAGCACGCCACCCTCACAGGAGGCGAACACCGGGGAGCTGTTTTTT
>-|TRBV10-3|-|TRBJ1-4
CATGKDPGVEKPFF
TGTGCCACCGGTAAGGATCCGGGAGTTGAAAAACCGTTTTTT
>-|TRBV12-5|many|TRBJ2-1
CASGMGVYNEQFF
TGTGCTAGTGGTATGGGGGTTTACAATGAGCAGTTCTTC
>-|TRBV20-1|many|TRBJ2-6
CSARDIGFVPGANVLTF
TGCAGTGCTAGAGATATTGGGTTCGTCCCTGGGGCCAACGTCCTGACTTTC
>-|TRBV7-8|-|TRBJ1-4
CASSWRGELFF
TGTGCCAGCAGCTGGAGGGGAGAACTGTTTTTT
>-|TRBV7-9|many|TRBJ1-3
CATPLGGTGNTIYF
TGTGCCACTCCCCTGGGTGGGACAGGAAACACCATATATTTT
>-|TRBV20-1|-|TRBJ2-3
CSARKYGGGTRDTQYF
TGCAGTGCTAGAAAGTACGGCGGGGGCACCCGAGATACGCAGTATTTT